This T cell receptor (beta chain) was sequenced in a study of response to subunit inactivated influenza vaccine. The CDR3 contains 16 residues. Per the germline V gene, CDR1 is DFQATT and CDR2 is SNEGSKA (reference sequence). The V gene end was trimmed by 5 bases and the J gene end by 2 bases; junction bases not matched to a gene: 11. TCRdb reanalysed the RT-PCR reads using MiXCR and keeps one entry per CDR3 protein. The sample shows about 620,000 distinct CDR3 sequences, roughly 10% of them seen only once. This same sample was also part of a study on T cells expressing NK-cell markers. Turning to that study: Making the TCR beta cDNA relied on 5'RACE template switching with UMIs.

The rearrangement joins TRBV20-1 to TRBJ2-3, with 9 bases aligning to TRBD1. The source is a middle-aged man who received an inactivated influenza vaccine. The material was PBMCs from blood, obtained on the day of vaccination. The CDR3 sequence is CSAFGEGQGFTDTQYF. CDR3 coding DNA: TGCAGTGCTTTCGGGGAGGGACAGGGATTCACAGATACGCAGTATTTT.